This TCR beta chain was observed in a study of regulatory T cells in long-lasting Graves disease. Germline loops: CDR1 MNHEY, CDR2 SMNVEV (reference sequence). Trimming removed 5 bases from V and 1 base from J, with 21 bases in between. The CDR3 totals 18 residues. Time point here: newly diagnosed GD, antithyroid drugs for less than 3 months. The TCR library used RNA extracted from PBMCs. EDTA tubes held roughly 10 milliliters of peripheral blood from each patient. The TCR beta library used iRepertoire HTBI primers with Arm-PCR amplification of CDR3. TCRdb reanalysed the multiplex PCR reads using MiXCR and keeps one entry per CDR3 protein. The sample includes 580,000 or so distinct CDR3 sequences, roughly 15% of them seen just once. The sample was also reused in another study, on T cells in Graves' hyperthyroidism and ophthalmopathy.

The gene calls are TRBV27 and TRBJ1-5, with D perhaps matching TRBD1 (6 bases). The origin of this receptor is a man aged 18 to 29 with Graves disease. The material sequenced was peripheral blood mononuclear cells (PBMCs), taken at new diagnosis, from a patient treated with antithyroid drugs. CDR3 sequence: CASSVGTQGRGSNQPQHF. The CDR3 nucleotides are TGTGCCAGCAGTGTAGGAACACAGGGTCGGGGGAGCAATCAGCCCCAGCATTTT.